This TCR beta chain originates from a study of shared clonotypes between healthy human individuals. Findings and caveats of the study: Clonotypes shared by all four sorted-subset donors had higher generation probabilities than non-shared clonotypes. Some naive CD4 clonotypes, roughly 4.5%, turned up in common across several donors.

The assay was immunoSEQ multiplex PCR, and TCRdb's table has in-frame clones only and misses some. This sample carries around 940,000 clones, 60% to 85% of them seen once, and the ten largest clones take approximately 1.5%. Note on this clone: Its antigen is not identified. Other DNA variants within this sample encode the same CDR3.

This TCR was sampled from a man between 18 and 29 years old in good health. Specimen: memory CD4+ T cells sorted from blood. Subset denoted: CD45RA-negative fraction.

The DNA of the CDR3 is TGTGCCAGCAGTCGGAATTACAATGAGCAGTTCTTC. Translating gives CASSRNYNEQFF. The chain combines TRBV27 with TRBJ2-1, with unresolved D. The germline CDR1 and CDR2 sequences are MNHEY and SMNVEV (reference sequence). The CDR3 loop spans 12 amino acids. Between the trimmed V and J ends, which lost 5 bases and 4 bases, there was a span of 6 bases.